Below, 5 T cell receptor beta chains from the same sample are listed, as sequenced in a study of blood T cell repertoires in COVID-19. Libraries were prepared by immunoSEQ multiplex PCR; TCRdb keeps only in-frame clonotypes and omits some of them. The data contain around 37,000 clones, 85% of them seen just once; the ten biggest clones take up 4.5% to 5.5%. Sequencing was done on a sample of peripheral blood. The receptors here all came from a man between 45 and 60 years old with active COVID-19.

V is TRBV6-5 and J is TRBJ2-7, with D possibly TRBD1 on 7 matching bases. Germline CDR1 is MNHEY and CDR2 is SVGAGI. CDR3 length: 14 residues. The V end lost 0 bases, the J end lost 4 bases, and 10 bases lay between the germline ends. The CDR3, as DNA: TGTGCCAGCAGTTACTCTCAGGGGGGATACGAGCAGTACTTC. It yields the protein CASSYSQGGYEQYF.

The chain recombines TRBV12-3 or TRBV12-4 with TRBJ2-5; D possibly corresponds to TRBD1 (5 bases). The CDR3 runs to 13 residues. V was cut by 5 bases and J by 1 base, with 8 bases left in between. The CDR3, as DNA: TGTGCCAGCAGTGTACAGGTCCAAGAGACCCAGTACTTC. Translated: CASSVQVQETQYF.

The chain has TRBV7-9 and TRBJ1-1; TRBD1 might be the D (5 bases). CDR3 length equals 16 residues. V was cut by 3 bases and J by 4 bases, with 18 bases left in between. CDR1 is SEHNR, CDR2 FQNEAQ, per germline (reference sequence). CDR3 nucleotides: TGTGCCAGCAGCTTTGTCTATGGTCCCGGGGGCACTGAAGCTTTCTTT. Translation gives CASSFVYGPGGTEAFF.

The chain employs TRBV12-5 and TRBJ2-5; possibly TRBD2 for D (6 bases). The CDR3 extends over 14 amino acids. CDR1 is LGHNT, CDR2 FRNRAP, per germline. The V and J ends lost 7 bases and 4 bases respectively, with 16 bases between them. CDR3 sequence (DNA): TGTGCTAGTGTGCTGGGGGGTGCAAGAGAGACCCAGTACTTC. It encodes CASVLGGARETQYF.

This rearrangement joins TRBV19 to TRBJ2-1; 8 nucleotides match TRBD1. Germline values: CDR1 LNHDA, CDR2 SQIVND (reference sequence). Unmatched junction bases numbered 3, after V lost 1 base and J lost 4 bases. There are 15 residues in the CDR3. Written as DNA, the CDR3 is TGTGCCAGTAGTATAGGGACAGGGATATACAATGAGCAGTTCTTC. Translation gives CASSIGTGIYNEQFF. Together with reference TRBV19 and TRBJ2-1, the CDR3 gives the full variable domain: DGGITQSPKYLFRKEGQNVTLSCEQNLNHDAMYWYRQDPGQGLRLIYYSQIVNDFQKGDIAEGYSVSREKKESFPLTVTSAQKNPTAFYLCASSIGTGIYNEQFFGPGTRLTVL.